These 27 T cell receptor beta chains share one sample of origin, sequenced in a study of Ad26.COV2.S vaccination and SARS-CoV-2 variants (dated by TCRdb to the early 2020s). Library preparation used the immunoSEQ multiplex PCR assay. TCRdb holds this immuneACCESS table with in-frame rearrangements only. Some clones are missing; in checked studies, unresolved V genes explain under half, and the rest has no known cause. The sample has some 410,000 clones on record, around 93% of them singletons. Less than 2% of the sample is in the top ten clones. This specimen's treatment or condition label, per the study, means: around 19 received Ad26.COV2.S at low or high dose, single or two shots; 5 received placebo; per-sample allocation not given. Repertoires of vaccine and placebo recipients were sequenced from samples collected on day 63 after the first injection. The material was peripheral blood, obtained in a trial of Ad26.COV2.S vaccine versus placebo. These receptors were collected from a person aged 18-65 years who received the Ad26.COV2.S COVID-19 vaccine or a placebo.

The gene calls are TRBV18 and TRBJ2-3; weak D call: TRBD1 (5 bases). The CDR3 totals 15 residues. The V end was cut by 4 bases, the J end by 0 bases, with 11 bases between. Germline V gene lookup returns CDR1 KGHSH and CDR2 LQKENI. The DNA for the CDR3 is TGTGCCAGCTCACGCCAGGGCCAGAGCACAGATACGCAGTATTTT. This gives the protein CASSRQGQSTDTQYF.

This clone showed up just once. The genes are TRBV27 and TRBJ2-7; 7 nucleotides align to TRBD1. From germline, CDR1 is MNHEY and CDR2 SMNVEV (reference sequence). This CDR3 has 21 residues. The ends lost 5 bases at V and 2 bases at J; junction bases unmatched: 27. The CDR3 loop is CASSPSISGTVNYPNTYEQYF. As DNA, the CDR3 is TGTGCCAGCAGTCCTAGCATCTCTGGGACAGTAAACTATCCAAACACCTACGAGCAGTACTTC.

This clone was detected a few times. The CDR3 DNA reads TGTGCCAGCAGCTTAGGACCAACCGGCTACACCTTC. It yields the protein CASSLGPTGYTF. The V and J genes are TRBV7-9 and TRBJ1-2; D is unclear. CDR3 length equals 12 residues. CDR1 SEHNR and CDR2 FQNEAQ come from the germline V gene (reference sequence). Trimming cost V 1 base and J 8 bases, with 8 bases left between them.

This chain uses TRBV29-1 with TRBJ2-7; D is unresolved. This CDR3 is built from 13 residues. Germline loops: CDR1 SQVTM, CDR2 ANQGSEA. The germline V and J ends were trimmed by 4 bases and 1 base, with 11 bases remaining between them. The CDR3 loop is CSVVRQESYEQYF. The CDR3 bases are TGCAGCGTTGTAAGGCAGGAATCCTACGAGCAGTACTTC.

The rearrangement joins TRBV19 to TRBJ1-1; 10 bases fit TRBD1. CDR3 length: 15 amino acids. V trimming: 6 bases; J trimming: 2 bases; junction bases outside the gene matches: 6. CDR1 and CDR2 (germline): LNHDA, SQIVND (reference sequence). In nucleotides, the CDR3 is TGTGCCAGTAGCATGATGACAGGGGGCAACACTGAAGCTTTCTTT. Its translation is CASSMMTGGNTEAFF.

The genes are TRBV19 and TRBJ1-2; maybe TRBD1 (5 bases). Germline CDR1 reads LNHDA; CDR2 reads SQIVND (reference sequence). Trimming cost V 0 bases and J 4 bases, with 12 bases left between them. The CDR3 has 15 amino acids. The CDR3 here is CASSIDRGRFYGYTF. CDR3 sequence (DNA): TGTGCCAGTAGTATAGATCGGGGCAGATTCTATGGCTACACCTTC.

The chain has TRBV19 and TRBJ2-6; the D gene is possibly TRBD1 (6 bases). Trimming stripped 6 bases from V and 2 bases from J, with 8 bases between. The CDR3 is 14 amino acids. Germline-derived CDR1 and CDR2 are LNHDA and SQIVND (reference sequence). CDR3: CASRDSAGANVLTF. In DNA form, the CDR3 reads TGTGCCAGTAGGGACAGCGCTGGGGCCAACGTCCTGACTTTC.

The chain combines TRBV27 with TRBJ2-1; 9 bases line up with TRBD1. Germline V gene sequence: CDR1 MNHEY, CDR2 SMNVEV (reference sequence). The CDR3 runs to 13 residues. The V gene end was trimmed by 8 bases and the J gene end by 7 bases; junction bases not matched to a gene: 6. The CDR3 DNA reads TGTGCCAGCGGCGGGACAGGGCGGAATGAGCAGTTCTTC. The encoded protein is CASGGTGRNEQFF.

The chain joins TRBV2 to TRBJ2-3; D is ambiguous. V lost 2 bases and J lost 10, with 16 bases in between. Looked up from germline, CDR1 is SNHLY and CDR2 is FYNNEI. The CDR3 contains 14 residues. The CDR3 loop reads CASSETVGLVAQYF. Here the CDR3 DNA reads TGTGCCAGCAGTGAAACCGTTGGATTAGTAGCGCAGTATTTT.

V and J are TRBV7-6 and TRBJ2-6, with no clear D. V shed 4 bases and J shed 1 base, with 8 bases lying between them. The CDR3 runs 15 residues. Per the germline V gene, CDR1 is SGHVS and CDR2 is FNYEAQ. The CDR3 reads CASSSSQSGANVLTF. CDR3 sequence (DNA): TGTGCCAGCAGCTCCTCCCAATCTGGGGCCAACGTCCTGACTTTC.

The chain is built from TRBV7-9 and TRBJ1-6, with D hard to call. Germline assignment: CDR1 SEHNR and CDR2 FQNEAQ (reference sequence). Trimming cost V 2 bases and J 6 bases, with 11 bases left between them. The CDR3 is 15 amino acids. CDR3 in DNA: TGTGCCAGCAGCTTAATTGCAGGTGGTAATTCACCCCTCCACTTT. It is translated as CASSLIAGGNSPLHF.

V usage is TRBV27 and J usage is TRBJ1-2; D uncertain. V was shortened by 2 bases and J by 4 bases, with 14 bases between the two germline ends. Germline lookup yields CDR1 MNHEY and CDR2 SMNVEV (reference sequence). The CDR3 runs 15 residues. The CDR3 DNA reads TGTGCCAGCAGTTTACTTGACGGGCTTGGCTATGGCTACACCTTC. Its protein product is CASSLLDGLGYGYTF.

The CDR3 loop reads CASNPLYSYEQYF. CDR3 sequence (DNA): TGTGCCAGCAACCCGTTATACTCCTACGAGCAGTACTTC. The chain recombines TRBV2 with TRBJ2-7; D remains unclear. The CDR3 loop spans 13 amino acids. Germline CDR1 and CDR2: SNHLY and FYNNEI. V lost 7 bases and J 0 bases, leaving 10 bases between the germline ends.

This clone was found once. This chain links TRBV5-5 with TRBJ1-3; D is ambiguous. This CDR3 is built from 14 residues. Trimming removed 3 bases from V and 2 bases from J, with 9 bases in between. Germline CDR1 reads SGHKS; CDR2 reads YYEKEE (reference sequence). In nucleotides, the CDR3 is TGTGCCAGCAGCTCCTTTGACCCTGGAAACACCATATATTTT. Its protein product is CASSSFDPGNTIYF.

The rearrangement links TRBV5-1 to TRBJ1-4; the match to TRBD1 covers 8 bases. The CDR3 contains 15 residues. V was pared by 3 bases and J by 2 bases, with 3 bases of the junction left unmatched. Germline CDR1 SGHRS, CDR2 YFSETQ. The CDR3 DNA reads TGCGCCAGCAGCTCCAGGACAGGGACTAATGAAAAACTGTTTTTT. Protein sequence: CASSSRTGTNEKLFF.

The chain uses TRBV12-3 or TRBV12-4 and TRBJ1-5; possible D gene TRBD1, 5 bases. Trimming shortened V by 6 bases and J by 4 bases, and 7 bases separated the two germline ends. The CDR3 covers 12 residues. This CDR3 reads CASRGENQPQHF. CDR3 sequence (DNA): TGTGCCAGCAGAGGGGAAAATCAGCCCCAGCATTTT.

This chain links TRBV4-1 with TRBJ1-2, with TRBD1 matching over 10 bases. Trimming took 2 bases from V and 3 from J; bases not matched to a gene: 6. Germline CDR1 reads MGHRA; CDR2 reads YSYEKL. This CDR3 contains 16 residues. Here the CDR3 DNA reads TGCGCCAGCAGCCAACCCCGACAGGGGGCCGACTATGGCTACACCTTC. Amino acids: CASSQPRQGADYGYTF.

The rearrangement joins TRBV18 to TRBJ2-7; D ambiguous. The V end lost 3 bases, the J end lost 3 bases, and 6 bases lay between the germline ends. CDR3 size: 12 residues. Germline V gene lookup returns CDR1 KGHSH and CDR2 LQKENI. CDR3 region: CASSPENYEQYF. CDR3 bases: TGTGCCAGCTCACCCGAAAACTACGAGCAGTACTTC.

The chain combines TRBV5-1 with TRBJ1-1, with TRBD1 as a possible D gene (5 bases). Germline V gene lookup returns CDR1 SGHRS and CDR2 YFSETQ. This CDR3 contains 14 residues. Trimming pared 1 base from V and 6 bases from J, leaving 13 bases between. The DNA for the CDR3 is TGCGCCAGCAGCTTGATATGGGGCGCCGCTGAAGCTTTCTTT. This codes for CASSLIWGAAEAFF.

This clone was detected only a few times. CDR3 DNA: TGTGCCAGCAGCTTGGCCTCTCGGGGGGCCTACAATGAGCAGTTCTTC. Encoded protein: CASSLASRGAYNEQFF. V is TRBV5-5 and J is TRBJ2-1; 7 bases agree with TRBD2. The germline V gene encodes CDR1 SGHKS and CDR2 YYEKEE (reference sequence). The CDR3 spans 16 residues. V lost 0 bases, J lost 2 bases, and 5 bases stayed unmatched.

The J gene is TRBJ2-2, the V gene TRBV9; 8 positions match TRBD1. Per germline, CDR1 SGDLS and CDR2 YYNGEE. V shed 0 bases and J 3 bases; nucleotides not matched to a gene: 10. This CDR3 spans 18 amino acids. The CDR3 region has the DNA TGTGCCAGCAGCGTAGCTACGGGGGTGACAGGGGACACCGGGGAGCTGTTTTTT. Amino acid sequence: CASSVATGVTGDTGELFF. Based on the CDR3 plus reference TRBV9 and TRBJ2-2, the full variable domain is DSGVTQTPKHLITATGQRVTLRCSPRSGDLSVYWYQQSLDQGLQFLIQYYNGEERAKGNILERFSAQQFPDLHSELNLSSLELGDSALYFCASSVATGVTGDTGELFFGEGSRLTVL.

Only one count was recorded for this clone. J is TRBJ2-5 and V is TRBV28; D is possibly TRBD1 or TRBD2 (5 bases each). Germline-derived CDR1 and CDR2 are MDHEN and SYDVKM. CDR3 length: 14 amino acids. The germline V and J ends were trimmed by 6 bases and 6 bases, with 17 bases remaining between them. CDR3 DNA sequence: TGTGCCAGCAGAAAAACCGGGACCGTAAAGACCCAGTACTTC. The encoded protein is CASRKTGTVKTQYF.

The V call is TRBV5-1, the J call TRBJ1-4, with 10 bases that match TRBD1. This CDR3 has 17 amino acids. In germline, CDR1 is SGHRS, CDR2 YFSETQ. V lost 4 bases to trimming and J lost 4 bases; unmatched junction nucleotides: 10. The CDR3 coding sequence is TGCGCCAGCAGCCGGAGGGGACAGGGGTCTGGTAATGAAAAACTGTTTTTT. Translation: CASSRRGQGSGNEKLFF.

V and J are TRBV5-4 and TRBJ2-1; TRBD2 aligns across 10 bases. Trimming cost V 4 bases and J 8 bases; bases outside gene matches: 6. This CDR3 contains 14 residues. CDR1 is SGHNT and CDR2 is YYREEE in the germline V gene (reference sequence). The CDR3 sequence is CASSTQRGGHEQFF. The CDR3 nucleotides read TGTGCCAGCAGCACGCAGCGGGGGGGCCATGAGCAGTTCTTC. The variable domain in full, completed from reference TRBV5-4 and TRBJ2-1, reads ETGVTQSPTHLIKTRGQQVTLRCSSQSGHNTVSWYQQALGQGPQFIFQYYREEENGRGNFPPRFSGLQFPNYSSELNVNALELDDSALYLCASSTQRGGHEQFFGPGTRLTVL.

DNA for the CDR3: TGTGCCAGCTCACTGGGAGAGAGCTCCTATAATTCACCCCTCCACTTT. Encoded protein: CASSLGESSYNSPLHF. This chain connects TRBV18 to TRBJ1-6; D not certain. V lost 4 bases and J 0 bases, leaving 10 bases between the germline ends. Germline V lookup: CDR1 KGHSH, CDR2 LQKENI. CDR3 length: 16 amino acids.

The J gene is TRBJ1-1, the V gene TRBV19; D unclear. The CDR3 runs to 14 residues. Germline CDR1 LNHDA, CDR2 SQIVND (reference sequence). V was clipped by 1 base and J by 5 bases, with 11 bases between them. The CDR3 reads CASSIGTSGTEAFF. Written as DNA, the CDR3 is TGTGCCAGTAGTATAGGGACCTCGGGGACTGAAGCTTTCTTT.

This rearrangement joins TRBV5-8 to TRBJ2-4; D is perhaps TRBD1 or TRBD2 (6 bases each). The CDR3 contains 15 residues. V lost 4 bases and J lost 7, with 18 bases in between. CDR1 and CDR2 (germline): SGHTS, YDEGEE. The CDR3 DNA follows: TGTGCCAGCAGCATTCGAAACAGGGAGGTGAACATTCAGTACTTC. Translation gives CASSIRNREVNIQYF.